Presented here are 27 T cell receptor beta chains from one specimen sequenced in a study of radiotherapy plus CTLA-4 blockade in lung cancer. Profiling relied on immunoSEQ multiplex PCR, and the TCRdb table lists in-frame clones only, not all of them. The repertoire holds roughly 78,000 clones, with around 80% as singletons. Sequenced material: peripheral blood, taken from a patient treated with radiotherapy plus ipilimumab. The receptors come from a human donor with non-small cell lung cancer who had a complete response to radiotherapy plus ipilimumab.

CDR3: CAWSPGTEQYF. The CDR3 DNA sequence: TGTGCCTGGAGCCCGGGCACCGAGCAGTACTTC. The gene calls are TRBV30 and TRBJ2-5; D is unresolved. The assigned J gene may be wrong: the sequence end matches TRBJ2-7 better. The CDR3 covers 11 residues. The V gene's germline CDR1 is GTSNPN and CDR2 SVGIG (reference sequence).

CDR3 residues: CASSTRTGRNEKLFF. The CDR3 DNA reads TGCGCCAGCAGCACTCGGACAGGGAGAAATGAAAAACTGTTTTTT. The chain employs TRBV4-1 and TRBJ1-4; 8 positions agree with TRBD1. CDR1 and CDR2 from the germline V gene are MGHRA and YSYEKL. The V segment lost 5 bases and the J segment 5 bases; nucleotides outside the gene matches: 7. The CDR3 loop spans 15 amino acids.

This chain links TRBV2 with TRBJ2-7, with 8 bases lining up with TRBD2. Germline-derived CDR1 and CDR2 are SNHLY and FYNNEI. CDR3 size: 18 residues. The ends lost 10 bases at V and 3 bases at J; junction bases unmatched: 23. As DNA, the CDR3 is TGTGCCATAAAATTCTCCATTAGAAGCGGGAGACCTGACTACGAGCAGTACGTC. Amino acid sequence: CAIKFSIRSGRPDYEQYV.

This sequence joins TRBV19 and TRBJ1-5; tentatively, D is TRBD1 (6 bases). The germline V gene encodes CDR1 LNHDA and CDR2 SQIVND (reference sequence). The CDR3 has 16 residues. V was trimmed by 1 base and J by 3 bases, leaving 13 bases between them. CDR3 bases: TGTGCCAGTAGTATAGGGGGGGGCCGAGACAATCAGCCCCAGCATTTT. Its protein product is CASSIGGGRDNQPQHF.

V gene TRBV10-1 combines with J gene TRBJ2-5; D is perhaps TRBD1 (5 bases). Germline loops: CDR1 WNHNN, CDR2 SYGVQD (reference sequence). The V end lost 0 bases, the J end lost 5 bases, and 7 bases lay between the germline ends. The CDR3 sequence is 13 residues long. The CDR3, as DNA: TGCGCCAGCAGTGAGTCGGGGCTCGAGACCCAGTACTTC. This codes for CASSESGLETQYF.

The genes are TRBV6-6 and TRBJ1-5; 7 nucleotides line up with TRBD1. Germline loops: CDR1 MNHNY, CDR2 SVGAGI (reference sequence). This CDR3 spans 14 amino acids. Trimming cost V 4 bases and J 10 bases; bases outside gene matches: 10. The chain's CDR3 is CASSSGTAISPQHF. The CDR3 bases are TGTGCCAGCAGTTCCGGGACAGCTATCAGCCCCCAGCATTTT.

The CDR3 DNA follows: TGTGCCAGTAGGAACTTAGCGGGGAGCTCCTACAATGAGCAGTTCTTC. Protein: CASRNLAGSSYNEQFF. V usage is TRBV19 and J usage is TRBJ2-1; 8 positions agree with TRBD2. With V trimmed by 6 bases and J by 0 bases, 7 bases remained unmatched. The CDR3 length is 16 residues. Germline V lookup: CDR1 LNHDA, CDR2 SQIVND (reference sequence). Variable domain in full (rest from reference TRBV19 and TRBJ2-1): DGGITQSPKYLFRKEGQNVTLSCEQNLNHDAMYWYRQDPGQGLRLIYYSQIVNDFQKGDIAEGYSVSREKKESFPLTVTSAQKNPTAFYLCASRNLAGSSYNEQFFGPGTRLTVL.

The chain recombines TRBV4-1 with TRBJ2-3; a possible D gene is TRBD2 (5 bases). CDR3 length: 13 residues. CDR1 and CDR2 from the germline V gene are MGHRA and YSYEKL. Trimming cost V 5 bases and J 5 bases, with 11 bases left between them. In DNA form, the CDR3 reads TGCGCCAGCAGCATAGCGCCAGGAGATACGCAGTATTTT. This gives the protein CASSIAPGDTQYF.

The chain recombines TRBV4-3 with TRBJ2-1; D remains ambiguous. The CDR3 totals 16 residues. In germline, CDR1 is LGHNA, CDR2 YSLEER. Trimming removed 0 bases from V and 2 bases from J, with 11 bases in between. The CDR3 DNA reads TGCGCCAGCAGCCAAGATAACCGGCAGACCTACAATGAGCAGTTCTTC. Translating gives CASSQDNRQTYNEQFF.

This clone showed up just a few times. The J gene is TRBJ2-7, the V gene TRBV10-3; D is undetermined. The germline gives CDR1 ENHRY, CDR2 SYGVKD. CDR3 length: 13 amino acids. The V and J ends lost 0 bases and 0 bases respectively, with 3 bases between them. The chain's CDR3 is CAISESGSYEQYV. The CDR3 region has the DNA TGTGCCATCAGTGAGTCGGGCTCCTACGAGCAGTACGTC.

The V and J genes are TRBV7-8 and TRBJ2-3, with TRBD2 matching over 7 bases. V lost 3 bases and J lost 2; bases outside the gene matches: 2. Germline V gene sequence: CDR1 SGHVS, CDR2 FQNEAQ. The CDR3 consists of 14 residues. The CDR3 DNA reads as TGTGCCAGCAGCTTGGGACTATCCACAGATACGCAGTATTTT. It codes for CASSLGLSTDTQYF.

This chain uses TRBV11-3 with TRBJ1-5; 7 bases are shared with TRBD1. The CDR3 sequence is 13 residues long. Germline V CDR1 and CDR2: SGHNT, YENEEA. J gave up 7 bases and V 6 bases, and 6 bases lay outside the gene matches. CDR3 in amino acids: CASSAGGGQPQHF. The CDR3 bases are TGTGCCAGCAGTGCAGGGGGAGGACAGCCCCAGCATTTT.

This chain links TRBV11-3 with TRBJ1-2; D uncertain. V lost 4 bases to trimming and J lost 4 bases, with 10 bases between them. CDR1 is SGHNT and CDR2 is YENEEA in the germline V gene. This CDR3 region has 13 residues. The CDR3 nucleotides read TGTGCCAGCAGCTCCAGCGTTTTCTATGGCTACACCTTC. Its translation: CASSSSVFYGYTF.

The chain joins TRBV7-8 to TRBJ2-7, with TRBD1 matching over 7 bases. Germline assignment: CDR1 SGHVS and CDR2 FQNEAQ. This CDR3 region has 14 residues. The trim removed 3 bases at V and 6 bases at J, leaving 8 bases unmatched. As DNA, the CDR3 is TGTGCCAGCAGCTTCATCGACAGGGATAGCGAGCAGTACTTC. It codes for CASSFIDRDSEQYF.

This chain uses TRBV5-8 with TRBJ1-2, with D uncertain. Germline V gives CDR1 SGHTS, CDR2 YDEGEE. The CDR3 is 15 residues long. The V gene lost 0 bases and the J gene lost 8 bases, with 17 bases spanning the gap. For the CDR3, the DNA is TGTGCCAGCAGCTTGGTTTTGGGCACGATGGAAGGCTACACCTTC. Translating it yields CASSLVLGTMEGYTF.

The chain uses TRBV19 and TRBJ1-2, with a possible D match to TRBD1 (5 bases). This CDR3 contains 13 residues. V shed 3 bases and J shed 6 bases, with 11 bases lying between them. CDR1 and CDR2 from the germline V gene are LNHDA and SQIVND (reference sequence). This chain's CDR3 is CASSIGGGDGYTF. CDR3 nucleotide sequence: TGTGCCAGTAGTATCGGGGGAGGTGATGGCTACACCTTC.

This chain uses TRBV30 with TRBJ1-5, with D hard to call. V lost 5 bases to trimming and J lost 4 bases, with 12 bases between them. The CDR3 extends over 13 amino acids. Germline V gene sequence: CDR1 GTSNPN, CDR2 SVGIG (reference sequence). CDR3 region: CAWGYGRNQPQHF. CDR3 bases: TGTGCCTGGGGCTATGGGAGGAATCAGCCCCAGCATTTT. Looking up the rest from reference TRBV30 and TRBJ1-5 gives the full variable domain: SQTIHQWPATLVQPVGSPLSLECTVEGTSNPNLYWYRQAAGRGLQLLFYSVGIGQISSEVPQNLSASRPQDRQFILSSKKLLLSDSGFYLCAWGYGRNQPQHFGDGTRLSIL.

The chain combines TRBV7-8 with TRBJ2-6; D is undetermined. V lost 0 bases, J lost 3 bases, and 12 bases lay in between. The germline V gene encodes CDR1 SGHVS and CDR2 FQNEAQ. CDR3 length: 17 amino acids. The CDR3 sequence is CASSLAVVVSGANVLTF. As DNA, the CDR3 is TGTGCCAGCAGCTTAGCGGTAGTAGTAAGTGGGGCCAACGTCCTGACTTTC.

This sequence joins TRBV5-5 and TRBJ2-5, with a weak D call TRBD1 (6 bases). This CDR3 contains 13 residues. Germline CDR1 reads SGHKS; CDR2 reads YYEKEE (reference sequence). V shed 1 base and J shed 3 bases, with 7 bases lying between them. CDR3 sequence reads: CASSLYREETQYF. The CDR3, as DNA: TGTGCCAGCAGCTTGTACAGGGAAGAGACCCAGTACTTC.

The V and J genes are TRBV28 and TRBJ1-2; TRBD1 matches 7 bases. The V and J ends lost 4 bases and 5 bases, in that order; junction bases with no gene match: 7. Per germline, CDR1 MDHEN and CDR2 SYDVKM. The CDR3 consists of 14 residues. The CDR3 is CASSSGTATYGYTF. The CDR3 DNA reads TGTGCCAGCAGTTCCGGGACAGCTACATATGGCTACACCTTC.

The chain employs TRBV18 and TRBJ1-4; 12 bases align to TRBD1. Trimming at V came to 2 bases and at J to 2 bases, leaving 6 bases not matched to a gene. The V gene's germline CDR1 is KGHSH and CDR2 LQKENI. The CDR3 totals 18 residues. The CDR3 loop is CASSPKGTGGSTNEKLFF. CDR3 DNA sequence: TGTGCCAGCTCACCAAAGGGGACAGGGGGCTCGACTAATGAAAAACTGTTTTTT.

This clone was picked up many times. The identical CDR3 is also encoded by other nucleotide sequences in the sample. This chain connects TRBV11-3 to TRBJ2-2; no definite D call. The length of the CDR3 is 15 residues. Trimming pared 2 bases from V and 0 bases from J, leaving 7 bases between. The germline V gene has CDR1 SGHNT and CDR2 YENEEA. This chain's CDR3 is CASSLRTANTGELFF. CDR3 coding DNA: TGTGCCAGCAGCTTACGGACGGCGAACACCGGGGAGCTGTTTTTT.

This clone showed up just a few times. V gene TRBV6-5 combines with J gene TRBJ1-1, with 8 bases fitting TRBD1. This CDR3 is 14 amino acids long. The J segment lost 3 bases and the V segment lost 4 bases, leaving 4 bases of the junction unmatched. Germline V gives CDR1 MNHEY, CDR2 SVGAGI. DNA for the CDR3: TGTGCCAGCAGTTGGACAGGGAGGGACACTGAAGCTTTCTTT. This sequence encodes CASSWTGRDTEAFF.

CDR3 sequence (DNA): TGTGCCAGCAGCGCCGAAAGGGCGTGGCAGCCCCAGCATTTT. It is translated as CASSAERAWQPQHF. This chain connects TRBV7-2 to TRBJ1-5; D gene uncertain. This CDR3 comprises 14 residues. In germline, CDR1 is SGHTA, CDR2 FQGNSA. Trimming left V 5 bases short and J 7 bases short, with 15 bases between.

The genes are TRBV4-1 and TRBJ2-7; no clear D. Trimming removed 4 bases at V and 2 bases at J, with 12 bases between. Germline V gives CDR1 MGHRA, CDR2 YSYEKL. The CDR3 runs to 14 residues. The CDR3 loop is CASSPDPQAYEQYV. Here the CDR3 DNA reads TGCGCCAGCAGCCCGGACCCCCAAGCCTACGAGCAGTACGTC.

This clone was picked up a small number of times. CDR3 in DNA: TGTGCCAGCGGGCCCCGGGGGGGCGATTCACCCCTCCACTTT. Amino acids: CASGPRGGDSPLHF. This rearrangement joins TRBV19 to TRBJ1-6; the D gene is possibly TRBD1 (6 bases). CDR1 LNHDA and CDR2 SQIVND come from the germline V gene (reference sequence). Trimming stripped 9 bases from V and 8 bases from J, with 17 bases between. The CDR3 has 14 amino acids. The full variable domain, with the rest looked up from reference TRBV19 and TRBJ1-6, is DGGITQSPKYLFRKEGQNVTLSCEQNLNHDAMYWYRQDPGQGLRLIYYSQIVNDFQKGDIAEGYSVSREKKESFPLTVTSAQKNPTAFYLCASGPRGGDSPLHFGNGTRLTVT.

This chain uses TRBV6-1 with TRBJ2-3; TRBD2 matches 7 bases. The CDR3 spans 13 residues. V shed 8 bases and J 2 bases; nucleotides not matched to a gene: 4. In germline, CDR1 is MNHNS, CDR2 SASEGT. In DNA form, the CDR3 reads TGTGCCAGCTGGGGGGGTTCCACAGATACGCAGTATTTT. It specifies CASWGGSTDTQYF.